These T cell receptor beta chains were read from a single sample in a study of T cell responses to AZD1222 COVID-19 vaccine. Libraries were prepared by immunoSEQ multiplex PCR; TCRdb keeps only in-frame clonotypes and omits some of them. The table has 130,000 to 150,000 clones, just over 90% seen once. Sequenced material: peripheral blood, taken on day 0 of AZD1222 vaccination. These receptor sequences come from an adult in good health. Each CDR3 is given with its conserved first and last residue. Each record gives: J gene, V gene, CDR3 protein.

J: TRBJ2-2
V: TRBV27
CDR3: CASSGAAGTGELFF

J: TRBJ2-2
V: TRBV19
CDR3: CASTLGSLNTGELFF

J: TRBJ1-6
V: TRBV14
CDR3: CASSQAVYNSPLHF

J: TRBJ2-7
V: TRBV15
CDR3: CATSRDDGGRSYEQYF

J: TRBJ1-3
V: TRBV18
CDR3: CASSPNTGFGNTIYF

J: TRBJ1-1
V: TRBV11-2
CDR3: CASSMSGRQNTEAFF

J: TRBJ1-2
V: TRBV6-1
CDR3: CASSEGAGGYGYTF

J: TRBJ2-1
V: TRBV11-2
CDR3: CASSVGLAGGFYNEQFF

J: TRBJ2-7
V: TRBV20-1
CDR3: CSASAGDLPYEQYF

J: TRBJ2-7
V: TRBV2
CDR3: CASNSLGLDTEQYF

J: TRBJ1-6
V: TRBV11-2
CDR3: CASSPGPLGSPLHF

J: TRBJ1-4
V: TRBV7-9
CDR3: CASSRGQPNEKLFF

J: TRBJ2-3
V: TRBV6-5
CDR3: CATRPGLASDTQYF

J: TRBJ1-1
V: TRBV2
CDR3: CASSGDRPNTEAFF

J: TRBJ2-5
V: TRBV5-4
CDR3: CASSRQTGGQETQYF

J: TRBJ1-1
V: TRBV5-1
CDR3: CASSSTVVDTEAFF

J: TRBJ2-5
V: TRBV27
CDR3: CASSLIFGPQETQYF

J: TRBJ2-1
V: TRBV19
CDR3: CASSTLSEQFF

J: TRBJ1-1
V: TRBV5-6
CDR3: CASSQDRATEAFF

J: TRBJ2-7
V: TRBV18
CDR3: CASSPNPGLNSYEQYF

J: TRBJ1-1
V: TRBV5-1
CDR3: CASSLNRLMNTEAFF

J: TRBJ1-2
V: TRBV27
CDR3: CASTDRQGAWYGYTF

J: TRBJ2-4
V: TRBV6-5
CDR3: CASSSPGTPTDIQYF

J: TRBJ1-4
V: TRBV7-7
CDR3: CASSREGPEKLFF

J: TRBJ1-4
V: TRBV24-1
CDR3: CATSDGGMGIEKLFF

J: TRBJ1-2
V: TRBV11-2
CDR3: CASSAYRINYGYTF

J: TRBJ2-3
V: TRBV7-2
CDR3: CASSPRFSGGADTQYF

J: TRBJ1-3
V: TRBV2
CDR3: CASPRDRPSGNTIYF

J: TRBJ2-3
V: TRBV9
CDR3: CASSVSSRTDTQYF

J: TRBJ1-5
V: TRBV5-5
CDR3: CASSAEAGVDQPQHF

J: TRBJ2-3
V: TRBV2
CDR3: CASSESQPGGSDTQYF

J: TRBJ1-2
V: TRBV5-6
CDR3: CASSYTGGGIYGYTF

J: TRBJ2-3
V: TRBV7-3
CDR3: CASSESSGTQYF

J: TRBJ2-1
V: TRBV29-1
CDR3: CSVEWPSGDYNEQFF

J: TRBJ1-5
V: TRBV2
CDR3: CASTPRGSNQPQHF

J: TRBJ2-1
V: TRBV7-9
CDR3: CASSLGEQFF

J: TRBJ1-1
V: TRBV4-1
CDR3: CASSQDHGNTEAFF

J: TRBJ2-3
V: TRBV18
CDR3: CASSPDRTSTDTQYF

J: TRBJ2-7
V: TRBV19
CDR3: CASSQLQGAGYEQYF

J: TRBJ1-1
V: TRBV27
CDR3: CASRTNRAGNTEAFF

J: TRBJ2-1
V: TRBV7-3
CDR3: CASTQAGGNNEQFF

J: TRBJ1-2
V: TRBV4-3
CDR3: CASSQMRGPYGYTF

J: TRBJ1-4
V: TRBV20-1
CDR3: CSASLQGGEKLFF

J: TRBJ1-1
V: TRBV12-5
CDR3: CASGYGVNMNTEAFF

J: TRBJ2-5
V: TRBV5-6
CDR3: CASSGETQYF